What follows are 8 T cell receptor beta chains derived from one specimen sequenced in a study of blood T cell repertoires in COVID-19. The repertoire was sequenced with immunoSEQ multiplex PCR; TCRdb's copy has only in-frame clones and lacks some. The sample carries some 150,000 clones, around 82% recorded once. The sequenced sample consisted of peripheral blood. The source of these receptors is a human donor in a cohort sampled during active COVID-19.

The rearrangement uses TRBV28 and TRBJ2-1, with D perhaps TRBD1 (5 bases). Germline V gene data show CDR1 as MDHEN and CDR2 as SYDVKM. Trimming took 5 bases from V and 14 from J, leaving 16 bases between them. There are 12 residues in the CDR3. The CDR3 reads CASSGAGFGKFF. The CDR3 DNA sequence: TGTGCCAGCAGTGGGGCAGGGTTTGGGAAGTTCTTC.

The V call is TRBV3-1 (or the pseudogene TRBV3-2), the J call TRBJ1-1; D gene ambiguous. CDR1 is LGHDT and CDR2 is YNNKEL in the germline V gene (reference sequence). The V gene lost 0 bases and the J gene lost 4 bases, with 21 bases spanning the gap. The CDR3 is made up of 18 amino acids. CDR3 in DNA: TGTGCCAGCAGCCAAGATCTTGGAACAGAACAAGGAGGCACTGAAGCTTTCTTT. Translated, it gives CASSQDLGTEQGGTEAFF.

The chain recombines TRBV6-2 or TRBV6-3 with TRBJ2-1, with unresolved D. The V end was cut by 2 bases, the J end by 6 bases, with 11 bases between. The CDR3 totals 14 residues. The germline V gene encodes CDR1 MNHEY and CDR2 SVGEGT. The DNA for the CDR3 is TGTGCCAGCAGTTACAACCCCCAGGCCAATGAGCAGTTCTTC. It yields the protein CASSYNPQANEQFF.

The chain recombines TRBV11-1 with TRBJ2-7; 7 bases fit TRBD2. There are 15 residues in the CDR3. The V gene's germline CDR1 is SGHAT and CDR2 FQDESV (reference sequence). Losses at the gene ends were 2 bases for V and 4 bases for J; bases not matched to a gene: 8. DNA of the CDR3: TGTGCCAGCAGCTTATCGGGCGGGAGAAAATACGAGCAGTACGTC. It translates to CASSLSGGRKYEQYV.

The chain carries TRBV6-1 and TRBJ2-3; 8 bases fit TRBD2. In germline, CDR1 is MNHNS, CDR2 SASEGT. V shed 1 base, J shed 9 bases, and the junction held 12 bases outside the gene matches. The CDR3 contains 16 residues. The CDR3 DNA reads TGTGCCAGCAGTGAAGGCCATGGAGCGGGGGTTGGCACGCAGTATTTT. This gives the protein CASSEGHGAGVGTQYF.

The chain has TRBV19 and TRBJ1-5; D possibly corresponds to TRBD1 (5 bases). Per the germline V gene, CDR1 is LNHDA and CDR2 is SQIVND (reference sequence). V was trimmed by 4 bases and J by 6 bases, leaving 10 bases between them. The CDR3 is made up of 13 amino acids. The chain's CDR3 is CASSTTQGQPQHF. As DNA, the CDR3 is TGTGCCAGTAGTACCACTCAGGGTCAGCCCCAGCATTTT.

The chain recombines TRBV18 with TRBJ1-2, with 7 bases identical to TRBD1. V lost 9 bases, J lost 5 bases, and 3 bases stayed unmatched. Looked up from germline, CDR1 is KGHSH and CDR2 is LQKENI. This CDR3 contains 11 residues. CDR3 sequence: CASQQGYGYTF. DNA of the CDR3: TGTGCCAGTCAACAGGGGTATGGCTACACCTTC.

The chain has TRBV30 and TRBJ2-3, with D possibly matching TRBD2 (5 bases). Germline V gene data show CDR1 as GTSNPN and CDR2 as SVGIG (reference sequence). V shed 4 bases and J shed 0 bases, with 11 bases lying between them. The length of the CDR3 is 14 residues. DNA for the CDR3: TGTGCCTGGAACCCGGGGTGGAGCACAGATACGCAGTATTTT. This codes for CAWNPGWSTDTQYF.